The clone carrying this T cell receptor (beta chain) was counted between two and nine times. Its antigen is unidentified. TCRdb re-derived calls from the 5' RACE reads in MiXCR, one entry per CDR3 protein. The data contain some 560,000 distinct CDR3 sequences, roughly 9.9% of them seen just once; the ten biggest clones take up under 3%. The sample belongs to a study of identical twins. V was trimmed by 5 bases and J by 7 bases, leaving 9 bases between them. The CDR3 loop spans 10 amino acids. CDR1 is DFQATT and CDR2 is SNEGSKA in the germline V gene (reference sequence). Study-wide results and caveats: Diverse VJ usage suggested most zero-insertion clonotypes were not invariant T cells.

These data were also reused for a study on yellow fever vaccine responses in identical twins.

Sample: PBMCs. This TCR came from a woman younger than 30 in good health. V gene TRBV20-1 combines with J gene TRBJ2-7; D unclear. The CDR3 sequence is CSARPVEQYF. The CDR3 nucleotides read TGCAGTGCTCGCCCGGTTGAGCAGTACTTC.